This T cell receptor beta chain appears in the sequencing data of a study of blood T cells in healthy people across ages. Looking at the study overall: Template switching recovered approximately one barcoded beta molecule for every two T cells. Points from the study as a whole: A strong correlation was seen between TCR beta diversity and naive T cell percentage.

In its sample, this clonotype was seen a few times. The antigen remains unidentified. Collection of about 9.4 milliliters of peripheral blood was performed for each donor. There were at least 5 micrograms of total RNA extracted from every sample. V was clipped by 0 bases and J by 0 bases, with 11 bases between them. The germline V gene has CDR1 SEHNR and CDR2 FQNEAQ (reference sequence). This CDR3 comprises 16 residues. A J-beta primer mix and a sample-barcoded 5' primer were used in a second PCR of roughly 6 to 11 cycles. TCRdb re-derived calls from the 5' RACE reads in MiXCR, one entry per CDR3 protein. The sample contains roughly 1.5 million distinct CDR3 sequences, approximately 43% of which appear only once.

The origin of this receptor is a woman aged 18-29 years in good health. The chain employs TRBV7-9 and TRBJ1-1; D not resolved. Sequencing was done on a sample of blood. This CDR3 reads CASSLALNRLNTEAFF. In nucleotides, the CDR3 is TGTGCCAGCAGCTTAGCTCTCAACAGACTGAACACTGAAGCTTTCTTT.